Below, 13 T cell receptor beta chains from the same sample are listed, as sequenced in a study of identical twins. TCRdb reprocessed the 5' RACE reads via MiXCR and lists one record per CDR3 protein. This sample has approximately 620,000 distinct CDR3 sequences, with 8.6% found just once. These data were likewise used in another study, on yellow fever vaccine responses in identical twins.

The sample was PBMCs. Receptors originate from a woman aged 18-29 years in good health.

This CDR3 is CASSVGDRATGTDTQYF. Written as DNA, the CDR3 is TGTGCCAGCAGCGTAGGGGACAGGGCGACTGGAACAGATACGCAGTATTTT. The chain couples TRBV9 to TRBJ2-3, with 9 positions matching TRBD1. Unmatched junction bases numbered 8, after V lost 0 bases and J lost 3 bases. In germline, CDR1 is SGDLS, CDR2 YYNGEE. CDR3 length: 17 residues.

The CDR3 nucleotides are TGCAGCAAAACAGGGTTGGCTGAAGCTTTCTTT. It yields the protein CSKTGLAEAFF. The chain carries TRBV20-1 and TRBJ1-1; weak D call: TRBD1 (6 bases). In germline, CDR1 is DFQATT, CDR2 SNEGSKA (reference sequence). This CDR3 spans 11 amino acids.

This clonotype came up a few times. The germline gene is not matched at one end of the junction; a read error may be the cause. The gene calls are TRBV7-9 and TRBJ2-2; D possibly uses TRBD1 or TRBD2 (5 bases each). The CDR3 has 17 residues. The germline gives CDR1 SEHNR, CDR2 FQNEAQ (reference sequence). The CDR3 loop is CASSAGPAAALTGDLFF. The CDR3 DNA reads as TGTGCCAGCAGCGCAGGTCCGGCAGCGGCCCTCACCGGGGACCTGTTTTTT.

This clonotype has a handful of counts. The chain combines TRBV28 with TRBJ1-2, with D possibly TRBD1 on 5 matching bases. This CDR3 contains 15 residues. Germline CDR1 reads MDHEN; CDR2 reads SYDVKM. V was clipped by 5 bases and J by 6 bases, with 19 bases between them. The CDR3 DNA is TGTGCCAGCAGTGGGGCCGGGACGCCCTGGGATGGCTACACCTTC. Its protein product is CASSGAGTPWDGYTF.

The chain couples TRBV5-1 to TRBJ2-3; D not resolved. The CDR3 loop spans 14 amino acids. The germline gives CDR1 SGHRS, CDR2 YFSETQ. Trimming stripped 4 bases from V and 5 bases from J, with 14 bases between. CDR3 sequence (DNA): TGCGCCAGCAGCACAGACCAAAACCGAGATACGCAGTATTTT. It is translated as CASSTDQNRDTQYF.

CDR3 protein: CATSSPGTQDSTQYF. In DNA, the CDR3 is TGTGCCACCAGCAGTCCAGGGACCCAAGACTCTACGCAGTATTTT. This chain uses TRBV15 with TRBJ2-3; D may match TRBD1 or TRBD2 (5 bases each). Germline V lookup: CDR1 LNHNV, CDR2 YYDKDF (reference sequence). This CDR3 region has 15 residues. Trimming removed 3 bases at V and 8 bases at J, with 18 bases between.

This clonotype was detected ten times or more. The chain couples TRBV4-3 to TRBJ2-7; the D gene could be TRBD1 or TRBD2 (5 bases each). CDR1 is LGHNA, CDR2 YSLEER, per germline. Deletions cut 4 bases from V and 5 bases from J, with 15 bases between. This CDR3 is 14 amino acids long. The chain's CDR3 is CASSLEGPSNEQYF. The CDR3 nucleotides read TGCGCCAGCAGCCTCGAGGGGCCGTCGAACGAGCAGTACTTC.

Only a few counts were recorded for this clonotype. The chain recombines TRBV4-3 with TRBJ2-1; D possibly corresponds to TRBD2 (5 bases). The CDR3 runs 15 residues. Trimming took off 1 base at V and 7 bases at J, with 14 bases between the two ends. The germline gives CDR1 LGHNA, CDR2 YSLEER. CDR3 coding DNA: TGCGCCAGCAGCCAAGGACCTCGGGAAGGGAATGAGCAGTTCTTC. This codes for CASSQGPREGNEQFF.

This chain joins TRBV7-8 and TRBJ2-2; possibly TRBD1 for D (6 bases). Per the germline V gene, CDR1 is SGHVS and CDR2 is FQNEAQ. This CDR3 contains 18 residues. V gave up 0 bases and J gave up 4 bases, with 18 bases separating them. The CDR3 DNA reads as TGTGCCAGCAGCTTAGCGGCCGGGACACCTGCGGGCACCGGGGAGCTGTTTTTT. This translates into CASSLAAGTPAGTGELFF.

The chain recombines TRBV6-1 with TRBJ2-7; 13 nucleotides agree with TRBD2. V gave up 6 bases and J gave up 1 base; unmatched junction bases: 6. This CDR3 spans 16 amino acids. Germline V gene data show CDR1 as MNHNS and CDR2 as SASEGT. CDR3 in DNA: TGTGCCAGCAGCCGGGGACTAGCGGGAAAGTCCTACGAGCAGTACTTC. This sequence encodes CASSRGLAGKSYEQYF.

This clonotype has only a few counts. The V gene is TRBV4-2, the J gene TRBJ2-7, with D possibly being TRBD1 (5 bases). The CDR3 has 16 residues. The V gene's germline CDR1 is LGHNA and CDR2 YNFKEQ. V lost 0 bases and J 0 bases, leaving 12 bases between the germline ends. The CDR3 DNA follows: TGTGCCAGCAGCCAAGAGGTAGGGGCCAGCTCCTACGAGCAGTACTTC. This codes for CASSQEVGASSYEQYF.

This clonotype appeared many times. The chain is built from TRBV20-1 and TRBJ2-2; weak D call: TRBD1 (6 bases). Trimming shortened V by 0 bases and J by 0 bases, and 14 bases separated the two germline ends. CDR3 length: 17 amino acids. Germline-derived CDR1 and CDR2 are DFQATT and SNEGSKA (reference sequence). The CDR3 spells CSARDNLAGANTGELFF. CDR3 in DNA: TGCAGTGCTAGAGATAATTTGGCAGGGGCGAACACCGGGGAGCTGTTTTTT.

In this sample, this clonotype turned up a few times. V is TRBV25-1 and J is TRBJ2-7, with D possibly being TRBD1 or TRBD2 (5 bases each). V lost 10 bases and J lost 0, with 10 bases in between. CDR1 and CDR2 from the germline V gene are MGHDK and SYGVNS. The CDR3 loop spans 12 amino acids. This CDR3 reads CATGRSSYEQYF. CDR3 coding DNA: TGTGCCACGGGACGGAGCTCCTACGAGCAGTACTTC.